Below, 27 T cell receptor beta chains from the same sample are listed, as sequenced in a study of blood T cell repertoires in COVID-19. Clones were read by immunoSEQ multiplex PCR, and TCRdb kept only the in-frame ones, dropping some. The sample includes under 70,000 clones, around 90% of them seen just once. The sample comprised peripheral blood. These receptors were obtained from an elderly man with acute or convalescent COVID-19.

In this sample, this clone turned up a few times. V gene TRBV6-6 combines with J gene TRBJ2-2; 8 bases are shared with TRBD1. The CDR3 is made up of 17 amino acids. J gave up 2 bases and V 5 bases, and 10 bases lay outside the gene matches. Germline CDR1 MNHNY, CDR2 SVGAGI (reference sequence). CDR3 nucleotides: TGTGCCAGCAGTCTACTTACAGGGGGACTTAACACCGGGGAGCTGTTTTTT. It translates to CASSLLTGGLNTGELFF.

The chain couples TRBV6-5 to TRBJ2-3; D is possibly TRBD1 (6 bases). This CDR3 contains 14 residues. V was cut by 6 bases and J by 2 bases, with 12 bases left in between. Germline CDR1 is MNHEY and CDR2 is SVGAGI. The CDR3 sequence is CASSPRQVTDTQYF. CDR3 sequence (DNA): TGTGCCAGCAGCCCCCGACAGGTCACAGATACGCAGTATTTT.

This clone has a handful of counts. The chain recombines TRBV5-1 with TRBJ1-4; 9 nucleotides align to TRBD1. The CDR3 length is 14 residues. Looked up from germline, CDR1 is SGHRS and CDR2 is YFSETQ. V lost 3 bases to trimming and J lost 8 bases; unmatched junction nucleotides: 5. The CDR3 here is CASSSGTGMEKLFF. In nucleotides, the CDR3 is TGCGCCAGCAGCTCCGGGACAGGGATGGAAAAACTGTTTTTT.

The chain combines TRBV7-9 with TRBJ1-2; the D is unclear. Germline V gene sequence: CDR1 SEHNR, CDR2 FQNEAQ (reference sequence). The CDR3 totals 16 residues. Trimming cost V 2 bases and J 0 bases, with 13 bases left between them. Written as DNA, the CDR3 is TGTGCCAGCAGCTTAAACCCCCGGGAGACTAACTATGGCTACACCTTC. It codes for CASSLNPRETNYGYTF. Based on the CDR3 plus reference TRBV7-9 and TRBJ1-2, the full variable domain is DTGVSQNPRHKITKRGQNVTFRCDPISEHNRLYWYRQTLGQGPEFLTYFQNEAQLEKSRLLSDRFSAERPKGSFSTLEIQRTEQGDSAMYLCASSLNPRETNYGYTFGSGTRLTVV.

This clone was detected once. The chain is built from TRBV7-8 and TRBJ2-7; 9 bases are shared with TRBD1. In germline, CDR1 is SGHVS, CDR2 FQNEAQ. The CDR3 is 16 residues long. The V gene end was trimmed by 5 bases and the J gene end by 0 bases; junction bases not matched to a gene: 8. The CDR3 region is CASSLLGTGISYEQYF. The CDR3 nucleotides read TGTGCCAGCAGCCTACTCGGGACAGGGATCTCCTACGAGCAGTACTTC.

The chain carries TRBV5-5 and TRBJ2-1; no definite D call. Germline V CDR1 and CDR2: SGHKS, YYEKEE (reference sequence). The ends were cut back, 7 bases at V and 4 bases at J, with 6 bases in the middle. The CDR3 length is 11 residues. The CDR3 nucleotides read TGTGCCAGCGGCCTTTACAATGAGCAGTTCTTC. Its protein product is CASGLYNEQFF.

V is TRBV6-5 and J is TRBJ1-5; D is ambiguous. This CDR3 spans 14 amino acids. Trimming removed 3 bases from V and 0 bases from J, with 6 bases in between. The germline V gene encodes CDR1 MNHEY and CDR2 SVGAGI. The CDR3 DNA follows: TGTGCCAGCAGTTATCGCGCTAGCAATCAGCCCCAGCATTTT. It specifies CASSYRASNQPQHF.

The genes are TRBV15 and TRBJ2-7; D might be TRBD1 (8 bases). This CDR3 has 15 amino acids. V was trimmed by 3 bases and J by 7 bases, leaving 19 bases between them. Per germline, CDR1 LNHNV and CDR2 YYDKDF (reference sequence). DNA for the CDR3: TGTGCCACCAGCAGCCTCGGCAGGGGGCGGGGGGAGCAGTACTTC. Its protein is CATSSLGRGRGEQYF. Looking up the rest from reference TRBV15 and TRBJ2-7 gives the full variable domain: DAMVIQNPRYQVTQFGKPVTLSCSQTLNHNVMYWYQQKSSQAPKLLFHYYDKDFNNEADTPDNFQSRRPNTSFCFLDIRSPGLGDTAMYLCATSSLGRGRGEQYFGPGTRLTVT.

This chain links TRBV2 with TRBJ1-2, with 9 bases that match TRBD1. The CDR3 is 15 residues long. V was pared by 3 bases and J by 8 bases, with 10 bases of the junction left unmatched. Germline V gives CDR1 SNHLY, CDR2 FYNNEI. The CDR3, as DNA: TGTGCCAGCAGTGATCGCCGACAGGGGGTGGAGGGCTACACCTTC. This codes for CASSDRRQGVEGYTF.

The chain joins TRBV5-1 to TRBJ1-6, with 7 nucleotides matching TRBD1. With 4 bases clipped from V and 9 bases from J, the junction kept 10 bases outside the gene matches. Looked up from germline, CDR1 is SGHRS and CDR2 is YFSETQ. This CDR3 comprises 15 residues. The CDR3 is CASSGGQSSGSPLHF. In DNA form, the CDR3 reads TGCGCCAGCAGCGGGGGACAGAGTAGCGGTTCACCCCTCCACTTT.

The J gene is TRBJ1-6, the V gene TRBV28, with TRBD1 identical over 9 bases. Trimming took 6 bases from V and 10 from J; bases not matched to a gene: 10. The CDR3 is made up of 15 amino acids. CDR1 and CDR2 from the germline V gene are MDHEN and SYDVKM. The CDR3 loop is CASSPRTGEGSPLHF. CDR3 coding DNA: TGTGCCAGCAGCCCTAGGACAGGGGAGGGGTCACCCCTCCACTTT.

The genes are TRBV27 and TRBJ2-5, with 11 bases matching TRBD2. The CDR3 has 16 amino acids. The V gene end was trimmed by 4 bases and the J gene end by 2 bases; junction bases not matched to a gene: 6. Germline assignment: CDR1 MNHEY and CDR2 SMNVEV (reference sequence). The CDR3 DNA follows: TGTGCCAGCAGTTCTAATTTAGCGGGGGGGCAAGAGACCCAGTACTTC. Amino acids: CASSSNLAGGQETQYF.

The gene calls are TRBV5-1 and TRBJ2-7; perhaps TRBD1 as D (6 bases). The CDR3 extends over 14 amino acids. Germline V lookup: CDR1 SGHRS, CDR2 YFSETQ. Trimming left V 3 bases short and J 3 bases short, with 13 bases between. CDR3 region: CASSSQGGDYEQYF. CDR3 nucleotide sequence: TGCGCCAGCAGCTCACAGGGCGGCGACTACGAGCAGTACTTC.

The chain joins TRBV7-7 to TRBJ2-4, with D tentatively TRBD2 (5 bases). Germline V gene lookup returns CDR1 SSHAT and CDR2 FNYEAQ (reference sequence). Trimming took 1 base from V and 3 from J, leaving 10 bases between them. The CDR3 is 15 residues long. CDR3 sequence: CASSLVGRVKNIQYF. The CDR3, as DNA: TGTGCCAGCAGCTTAGTAGGGCGGGTCAAAAACATTCAGTACTTC. The full variable domain, rest sourced from reference TRBV7-7 and TRBJ2-4, is GAGVSQSPRYKVTKRGQDVTLRCDPISSHATLYWYQQALGQGPEFLTYFNYEAQPDKSGLPSDRFSAERPEGSISTLTIQRTEQRDSAMYRCASSLVGRVKNIQYFGAGTRLSVL.

The chain recombines TRBV6-6 with TRBJ1-4, with a possible D match to TRBD1 (5 bases). Trimming removed 2 bases from V and 7 bases from J, with 11 bases in between. This CDR3 has 14 amino acids. Germline V gives CDR1 MNHNY, CDR2 SVGAGI (reference sequence). Written as DNA, the CDR3 is TGTGCCAGCAGTTACGGGCAGGGAGGTGAAAAACTGTTTTTT. It codes for CASSYGQGGEKLFF.

V gene TRBV28 combines with J gene TRBJ1-2; D possibly corresponds to TRBD1 (6 bases). Trimming removed 5 bases at V and 3 bases at J, with 13 bases between. Germline CDR1 is MDHEN and CDR2 is SYDVKM. The CDR3 length is 14 residues. CDR3 loop: CASSGGLEDYGYTF. CDR3 sequence (DNA): TGTGCCAGCAGTGGGGGCCTTGAGGACTATGGCTACACCTTC.

This chain links TRBV6-1 with TRBJ1-6; weak D call: TRBD1 (6 bases). The V end was cut by 0 bases, the J end by 10 bases, with 19 bases between. This CDR3 region has 17 residues. Germline CDR1 reads MNHNS; CDR2 reads SASEGT. In nucleotides, the CDR3 is TGTGCCAGCAGTGAAGCCATAGTGGGGGCCGAGAACTCACCCCTCCACTTT. This codes for CASSEAIVGAENSPLHF.

The genes are TRBV7-9 and TRBJ2-3, with TRBD2 matching 12 bases. With 5 bases clipped from V and 7 bases from J, the junction kept 4 bases outside the gene matches. CDR3 length: 14 amino acids. Looked up from germline, CDR1 is SEHNR and CDR2 is FQNEAQ (reference sequence). CDR3 residues: CASSRTSGAYTQYF. The CDR3 DNA is TGTGCCAGCAGCCGGACTAGCGGGGCGTATACGCAGTATTTT.

This chain links TRBV29-1 with TRBJ2-6; D not resolved. The CDR3 covers 13 residues. Per the germline V gene, CDR1 is SQVTM and CDR2 is ANQGSEA. V was clipped by 5 bases and J by 0 bases, with 5 bases between them. CDR3 DNA sequence: TGCAGCGTTCTAACCTCTGGGGCCAACGTCCTGACTTTC. Its translation is CSVLTSGANVLTF.

The V call is TRBV14, the J call TRBJ1-2; 10 nucleotides agree with TRBD1. The CDR3 consists of 17 residues. The V gene end was trimmed by 3 bases and the J gene end by 8 bases; junction bases not matched to a gene: 15. Germline V gives CDR1 SGHDN, CDR2 FVKESK. The CDR3, as DNA: TGTGCCAGCAGCCAGATTGTTGGGACAGGGGCGCCGGGCGGCTACACCTTC. This sequence encodes CASSQIVGTGAPGGYTF.

The rearrangement uses TRBV2 and TRBJ2-5, with D hard to call. Per germline, CDR1 SNHLY and CDR2 FYNNEI. The CDR3 runs 13 residues. Trimming cost V 4 bases and J 5 bases, with 11 bases left between them. In DNA, the CDR3 is TGTGCCAGCAGTGGCCCTGAGCCCGAGACCCAGTACTTC. Protein product: CASSGPEPETQYF.

As DNA, the CDR3 is TGTGCCAGCAGCTTAGTAGGAGGGGATAACTTAGTTCAGCCCCAGCATTTT. It encodes CASSLVGGDNLVQPQHF. The chain joins TRBV7-8 to TRBJ1-5, with D perhaps TRBD1 (5 bases). Germline CDR1 and CDR2: SGHVS and FQNEAQ. The ends were cut back, 1 base at V and 6 bases at J, with 19 bases in the middle. This CDR3 spans 17 amino acids.

V gene TRBV4-2 combines with J gene TRBJ2-1, with 8 positions matching TRBD1. Germline loops: CDR1 LGHNA, CDR2 YNFKEQ. J was trimmed by 8 bases and V by 4 bases; bases with no gene match: 13. The CDR3 contains 16 residues. CDR3 sequence reads: CASSRVQGQVYDEQFF. CDR3 in DNA: TGTGCCAGCAGCCGGGTCCAGGGACAGGTGTACGATGAGCAGTTCTTC.

The chain recombines TRBV13 with TRBJ2-3; a weak D match, TRBD1 (5 bases). Trimming took 0 bases from V and 0 from J, leaving 7 bases between them. CDR1 and CDR2 (germline): PRHDT, FYEKMQ (reference sequence). The CDR3 is 15 amino acids. The CDR3 sequence: CASSLGTASTDTQYF. CDR3 in DNA: TGTGCCAGCAGCTTAGGGACAGCAAGCACAGATACGCAGTATTTT.

The gene calls are TRBV12-3 or TRBV12-4 and TRBJ1-1; D might be TRBD1 (5 bases). The CDR3 consists of 13 residues. V was shortened by 7 bases and J by 1 base, with 10 bases between the two germline ends. CDR3 coding DNA: TGTGCCAGCACCTCTGACAGGAACACTGAAGCTTTCTTT. Translated: CASTSDRNTEAFF.

Of note for this clone: The junction and the germline gene differ at one end; a read error may be behind it. In DNA, the CDR3 is TGTGCTAGCAGCTTACAGACAGGGAACCAAGAGACCCAGTACTTC. It is translated as CASSLQTGNQETQYF. J is TRBJ2-5 and V is TRBV7-7; 7 bases are shared with TRBD1. Germline V gives CDR1 SSHAT, CDR2 FNYEAQ (reference sequence). The CDR3 covers 15 residues. Variable domain in full (rest from reference TRBV7-7 and TRBJ2-5): GAGVSQSPRYKVTKRGQDVTLRCDPISSHATLYWYQQALGQGPEFLTYFNYEAQPDKSGLPSDRFSAERPEGSISTLTIQRTEQRDSAMYRCASSLQTGNQETQYFGPGTRLLVL.

V and J are TRBV7-2 and TRBJ2-2, with D possibly being TRBD1 (5 bases). The V end was cut by 5 bases, the J end by 4 bases, with 11 bases between. Germline V CDR1 and CDR2: SGHTA, FQGNSA. The CDR3 length is 14 residues. The CDR3 nucleotides are TGTGCCAGCAGCCTTACGACAGCCACCGGGGAGCTGTTTTTT. Residues: CASSLTTATGELFF.